These 5 T cell receptor beta chains came from one sample sequenced in a study of identifying expanded T cells in peripheral blood. Here immunoSEQ multiplex PCR was the method, and the copy in TCRdb shows in-frame clones only, minus some. Here the sample spans some 75,000 clones, around 90% being singletons. The sample taken for sequencing was blood. The receptors stem from a person aged 18 to 69 in good health.

The J gene is TRBJ1-4, the V gene TRBV4-3, with 7 positions matching TRBD1. The CDR3 has 17 residues. Trimming at V came to 0 bases and at J to 1 base, leaving 5 bases not matched to a gene. Germline CDR1 is LGHNA and CDR2 is YSLEER. CDR3 DNA: TGCGCCAGCAGCCAAGACAGGGGGGTAGGAACTAATGAAAAACTGTTTTTT. It specifies CASSQDRGVGTNEKLFF.

J is TRBJ2-7 and V is TRBV9, with D possibly TRBD2 on 5 matching bases. Germline loops: CDR1 SGDLS, CDR2 YYNGEE. The CDR3 contains 13 residues. V was shortened by 2 bases and J by 10 bases, with 16 bases between the two germline ends. The CDR3 reads CASSVGSGSSQYF. The CDR3, as DNA: TGTGCCAGCAGCGTCGGGTCGGGATCCTCTCAGTACTTC.

This clone occurred a few times. V and J are TRBV6-1 and TRBJ1-5, with D possibly matching TRBD1 (5 bases). The germline gives CDR1 MNHNS, CDR2 SASEGT. The ends were cut back, 0 bases at V and 4 bases at J, with 13 bases in the middle. This CDR3 has 16 residues. CDR3 DNA: TGTGCCAGCAGTGAAGCCGGCAGGACATTGAATCAGCCCCAGCATTTT. Protein product: CASSEAGRTLNQPQHF.

The chain uses TRBV28 and TRBJ2-3; the D is unclear. CDR3 length: 14 residues. The V gene's germline CDR1 is MDHEN and CDR2 SYDVKM. V was trimmed by 3 bases and J by 2 bases, leaving 9 bases between them. The CDR3 spells CASSLAGPTDTQYF. CDR3 DNA: TGTGCCAGCAGTTTGGCAGGACCCACAGATACGCAGTATTTT.

V and J are TRBV5-1 and TRBJ2-2; no clear D. Germline CDR1 SGHRS, CDR2 YFSETQ. The V end was cut by 1 base, the J end by 0 bases, with 7 bases between. The CDR3 sequence is 15 residues long. CDR3 sequence: CASSLTNANTGELFF. Here the CDR3 DNA reads TGCGCCAGCAGCTTGACAAACGCGAACACCGGGGAGCTGTTTTTT.